The entry that follows covers one T cell receptor (beta chain) sequence. What it binds is not known. The data originate from a study of response to subunit inactivated influenza vaccine. General study results and limits: It was the authors' suggestion that each seasonal influenza vaccination recruits few new T cells.

TCRdb passed the RT-PCR reads through MiXCR, listing each CDR3 protein once. The table shows about 500,000 distinct CDR3 sequences, with 16% occurring only once. Trimming pared 5 bases from V and 0 bases from J, leaving 11 bases between. The V gene's germline CDR1 is MNHNS and CDR2 SASEGT. The CDR3 consists of 15 residues. The clonotype originates from a man between 50 and 70 years old who received an inactivated influenza vaccine. This chain links TRBV6-1 with TRBJ1-5, with no clear D. Sample: CD4+ T cells sorted from PBMCs, taken less than 30 months after vaccination. This CDR3 is CASSISHYSNQPQHF. In nucleotides, the CDR3 is TGTGCCAGCAGTATAAGTCACTATAGCAATCAGCCCCAGCATTTT.